This TCR beta chain is drawn from a study of blood T cell repertoires in COVID-19. Background on the study: Sites in the United States, Italy and Spain provided acute and convalescent COVID-19 samples.

The authors' processing: For nucleated cells, counts were estimated from reference gene primer amplification. The assay was immunoSEQ multiplex PCR, and TCRdb's table has in-frame clones only and misses some. That table furnishes V, J and clone size, whereas the DNA furnished D and trimming. Found here are tens of thousands of clones, 80% to 90% of them singletons; the top ten hold under 5%. This CDR3 contains 12 residues. Trimming took off 4 bases at V and 8 bases at J, with 11 bases between the two ends. The chain is built from TRBV12-3 or TRBV12-4 and TRBJ1-2; D may be TRBD1 (5 bases). Sequenced input: peripheral blood. This clonotype originated in an elderly man with COVID-19, enrolled during active disease. In DNA form, the CDR3 reads TGTGCCAGCAGTTGGTTAGGGGTAGGCTACACCTTC. This gives the protein CASSWLGVGYTF.